Described below is a single T cell receptor beta chain sequence and its context. The V and J ends lost 5 bases and 4 bases, in that order; junction bases with no gene match: 5. Germline V gene lookup returns CDR1 SGHNT and CDR2 YYREEE (reference sequence). The CDR3 is 13 amino acids. Original methodology: Researchers report that nucleated cell counts were estimated from reference gene primer amplification. Only in-frame clones appear in the TCRdb table, and some are missing; sequencing was by immunoSEQ multiplex PCR. V, J and clone size were drawn from that table, and D and trimming were deduced from the DNA. The sample has about 120,000 clones, approximately 89% seen once. One Seattle source followed patients from active infection through their disease course. The data belong to a study of blood T cell repertoires in COVID-19. Overall study: Acute and convalescent COVID-19 samples came from the United States, Italy and Spain. Sample material is recorded as cDNA or gDNA derived from T cells, B-cell-depleted T cells, or PBMCs.

The chain joins TRBV5-4 to TRBJ1-1, with 7 bases matching TRBD1. This clonotype originated in a woman in her 70s with COVID-19, enrolled during active disease. Sequenced: peripheral blood. CDR3 DNA: TGTGCCAGCAGAAACCAGGGGGGCACTGAAGCTTTCTTT. Translated, it gives CASRNQGGTEAFF. The variable domain in full, completed from reference TRBV5-4 and TRBJ1-1, reads ETGVTQSPTHLIKTRGQQVTLRCSSQSGHNTVSWYQQALGQGPQFIFQYYREEENGRGNFPPRFSGLQFPNYSSELNVNALELDDSALYLCASRNQGGTEAFFGQGTRLTVV.